This T cell receptor (beta chain) was recorded in a study of blood T cell repertoires in COVID-19. Participants' reported clinical history set cohort assignment. Two consecutive negative NP/OP PCR tests, clearance, or resolved symptoms defined Cohort 3 recovery. This clone was seen a handful of times. A junction boundary mismatches the germline segment, possibly from a read error. Clones were read by immunoSEQ multiplex PCR, and TCRdb kept only the in-frame ones, dropping some. Here the sample spans 150,000 to 200,000 clones, 70% to 85% being singletons. This TCR came from a woman in her forties or fifties who had recovered from COVID-19. Source material: PBMCs or T cells enriched from blood (not recorded which).

The CDR3 loop is CATAGTSGSVNPGELFF. DNA for the CDR3: TGTGCCACCGCCGGGACTAGCGGGAGCGTGAACCCCGGGGAGCTGTTTTTT. The rearrangement joins TRBV15 to TRBJ2-2, with 14 nucleotides matching TRBD2. The CDR3 runs to 17 residues. Per germline, CDR1 LNHNV and CDR2 YYDKDF (reference sequence).